This T cell receptor (beta chain) was obtained from a study of Graves' ophthalmopathy and Graves' hyperthyroidism. Study results and caveats: Most expanded clonotypes from thyroid (those above 0.001 frequency) were also found in blood.

On this clonotype itself: What it binds is unknown.

Hyperthyroidism patients had new diagnoses, durations under 2 months, and ages of 18 to 65. Other autoimmune diseases, uncontrolled infections, pregnancy or lactation ruled patients out of participation. From fresh peripheral blood, roughly 11 ml in volume, the PBMCs were obtained. Germline-derived CDR1 and CDR2 are LGHDT and YNNKEL (reference sequence). The CDR3 contains 18 residues. V lost 0 bases to trimming and J lost 5 bases; unmatched junction nucleotides: 14. RNA transcripts were the source from which TCR beta CDR3 regions were amplified. The library came from an HTBI-primed first-round RT-PCR and a second-round multiplex PCR. TCRdb reprocessed the multiplex PCR reads with MiXCR, giving one entry per CDR3 protein. The sample has 680,000 or so distinct CDR3 sequences, about a fifth seen once.

This receptor was taken from a woman between 18 and 29 years old with stable Graves' hyperthyroidism. Some clones in this sample may be carry-over from other donors' samples. The chain is built from TRBV3-1 and TRBJ2-5, with 8 positions matching TRBD2. Sequencing was performed on peripheral blood. The CDR3 DNA follows: TGTGCCAGCAGCCAAGATTACGGTAGCGGGGCTGGTTGGGAGACCCAGTACTTC. Its protein is CASSQDYGSGAGWETQYF.